This TCR beta chain stems from a study of blood T cell repertoires in COVID-19. The assay was immunoSEQ multiplex PCR, and TCRdb's table has in-frame clones only and misses some. The table records about 190,000 clones, approximately 86% of them present only once. Germline CDR1 SGHDN, CDR2 FVKESK. The ends lost 1 base at V and 6 bases at J; junction bases unmatched: 11. This CDR3 is built from 17 residues. Sequences were obtained from peripheral blood. This clonotype was sampled from a woman of 80 years or more with active or convalescent COVID-19. The V and J genes are TRBV14 and TRBJ2-1, with 8 bases aligning to TRBD2. CDR3: CASSQGRGLVFVNEQFF. The CDR3 DNA reads TGTGCCAGCAGCCAAGGGAGGGGACTAGTTTTCGTCAATGAGCAGTTCTTC.